This is a list of T cell receptor beta chains from one sample in a study of immune heterogeneity within non-small cell lung tumors. TCRdb reprocessed the multiplex PCR reads via MiXCR and lists one record per CDR3 protein. Among 13,000 or so distinct CDR3 sequences, about 22% were seen once, and the ten largest hold around 4.3%. Material for sequencing was lung tumor tissue. All receptors come from a man aged 55 to 69 with non-small cell lung cancer. Each CDR3 is given with its conserved first and last residue. The D gene is left open where the match is weak. The size field is filled for only some rows; it gives once, few, many or a size class.

>medium-sized|NA|TRBV10-3|17|TRBJ1-2
CAITPWPGDSEGYGYTF
TGTGCCATAACTCCATGGCCCGGGGACTCGGAAGGGTATGGCTACACCTTC
>medium-sized|TRBD1|TRBV12-3/TRBV12-4|15|TRBJ1-6
CASSLYEGANSPLHF
TGTGCCAGCAGTTTATACGAGGGGGCGAATTCACCCCTCCACTTT
>once|TRBD1|TRBV18|18|TRBJ2-4
CASSPGRGSPLGKNIQYF
TGTGCCAGCTCACCAGGCAGGGGGAGCCCTCTGGGCAAAAACATTCAGTACTTC
>few|NA|TRBV7-9|14|TRBJ2-7
CASSNKGLSYEQYF
TGTGCCAGCAGCAACAAAGGACTCTCCTACGAGCAGTACTTC
>few|NA|TRBV12-3/TRBV12-4|12|TRBJ2-3
CASSLWGGTQYF
TGTGCCAGCAGTTTGTGGGGCGGCACGCAGTATTTT
>few|NA|TRBV20-1|13|TRBJ1-1
CSAREDGQSEAFF
TGCAGTGCTAGAGAAGATGGACAATCCGAAGCTTTCTTT
>few|TRBD1|TRBV29-1|13|TRBJ2-1
CSVDGQGLHEQFF
TGCAGCGTTGATGGACAGGGTTTGCATGAGCAGTTCTTC
>few|NA|TRBV12-3/TRBV12-4|14|TRBJ1-6
CASSFRQGNSPLHF
TGTGCCAGCAGTTTCCGGCAGGGTAATTCACCCCTCCACTTT
>medium-sized|NA|TRBV9|15|TRBJ2-1
CASSATSQPDNEQFF
TGTGCCAGCAGCGCGACGTCCCAGCCTGACAATGAGCAGTTCTTC
>NA|NA|TRBV5-4|14|TRBJ2-5
CASSTGGGVETQYF
TGTGCCAGCAGCACTGGTGGGGGTGTTGAGACCCAGTACTTC
>medium-sized|NA|TRBV6-5|14|TRBJ1-3
CASSYGGVGNTIYF
TGTGCCAGCAGTTACGGGGGTGTGGGGAACACCATATATTTT
>NA|NA|TRBV2|12|TRBJ1-1
CASAEGNTEAFF
TGTGCTTCAGCCGAGGGGAACACTGAAGCTTTCTTT
>few|NA|TRBV20-1|13|TRBJ1-4
CSARTPPLDGLFF
TGCAGTGCTAGAACCCCCCCATTGGATGGGTTGTTTTTT
>medium-sized|TRBD2|TRBV6-1|15|TRBJ2-1
CASTSVAGSYNEQFF
TGTGCCAGCACTTCTGTAGCGGGTTCCTACAATGAGCAGTTCTTC
>few|NA|TRBV27|14|TRBJ2-5
CASSLSGYQETQYF
TGTGCCAGCAGTTTATCCGGGTACCAAGAGACCCAGTACTTC
>few|NA|TRBV15|14|TRBJ1-5
CATSRDDLSQPQHF
TGTGCCACCAGCAGAGATGATCTTAGCCAGCCCCAGCATTTT
>many|TRBD2|TRBV20-1|14|TRBJ2-2
CSASLAGVPGELFF
TGCAGTGCTTCGCTAGCGGGAGTCCCCGGGGAGCTGTTTTTT
>NA|TRBD2|TRBV5-6|17|TRBJ2-1
CASSLARSGMVYNEQFF
TGTGCCAGCAGCTTGGCTAGGAGCGGGATGGTCTACAATGAGCAGTTCTTC
>few|TRBD1|TRBV5-8|15|TRBJ1-5
CASSKGTGGHQPQHF
TGTGCCAGCAGCAAGGGGACAGGGGGGCATCAGCCCCAGCATTTT
>NA|NA|TRBV19|15|TRBJ2-4
CASSISSGSKNIQYF
TGTGCCAGTAGTATATCGTCTGGTTCCAAAAACATTCAGTACTTC
>many|NA|TRBV14|13|TRBJ1-2
CASSPYVAGLISF
TGTGCCAGCAGCCCTTACGTGGCGGGCCTAATTTCCTTC
>NA|NA|TRBV27|12|TRBJ2-3
CASSPGTDTQYF
TGTGCCAGCAGTCCAGGCACAGATACGCAGTATTTT
>medium-sized|NA|TRBV20-1|14|TRBJ1-5
CSARDQNVMAPQHF
TGCAGTGCTAGAGATCAGAACGTGATGGCGCCCCAGCATTTT
>NA|NA|TRBV3-1|14|TRBJ1-2
CASSRGRTNYGYTF
TGTGCCAGCAGCCGGGGACGGACTAACTATGGCTACACCTTC
>many|NA|TRBV5-1|15|TRBJ1-2
CASSLENSRIYGYTF
TGCGCCAGCAGCTTGGAGAACAGCAGAATCTATGGCTACACCTTC
>medium-sized|TRBD2|TRBV20-1|16|TRBJ2-7
CSARGGGLAGPGGQYF
TGCAGTGCTAGAGGGGGGGGACTAGCGGGCCCAGGCGGGCAGTACTTC
>medium-sized|NA|TRBV2|13|TRBJ1-5
CASSWTLNQPQHF
TGTGCCAGCAGTTGGACCTTAAATCAGCCCCAGCATTTT
>many|NA|TRBV20-1|13|TRBJ1-6
CSASSGGGSPLHF
TGCAGTGCTAGTAGCGGGGGCGGTTCACCCCTCCACTTT
>NA|TRBD2|TRBV5-1|16|TRBJ2-1
CASSFRAGVGQAEQFF
TGCGCCAGCAGCTTCCGGGCGGGAGTGGGTCAGGCTGAGCAGTTCTTC
>medium-sized|NA|TRBV24-1|11|TRBJ2-7
CATSDSDEQYF
TGTGCCACCAGTGATTCGGACGAGCAGTACTTC
>few|NA|TRBV9|15|TRBJ1-5
CASSVSAASNQPQHF
TGTGCCAGCAGCGTAAGTGCTGCGAGCAATCAGCCCCAGCATTTT
>medium-sized|NA|TRBV2|16|TRBJ2-5
CASSETGYGARKTQYF
TGTGCCAGCAGTGAAACCGGCTACGGGGCACGGAAGACCCAGTACTTC
>NA|NA|TRBV30|13|TRBJ2-5
CAWSVDTQETQYF
TGTGCCTGGAGTGTGGACACTCAAGAGACCCAGTACTTC
>medium-sized|NA|TRBV18|14|TRBJ1-2
CASSPMMQDYGYTF
TGTGCCAGCTCACCAATGATGCAGGACTATGGCTACACCTTC
>NA|NA|TRBV4-2|16|TRBJ1-6
CASSQPARRASSPLHF
TGTGCCAGCAGCCAACCCGCCCGCAGGGCTTCCTCCCCCCTCCACTTT
>few|NA|TRBV2|12|TRBJ2-3
CASSSRLDTQYF
TGTGCCAGCAGTTCTCGGTTGGATACGCAGTATTTT
>few|NA|TRBV25-1|14|TRBJ1-4
CASNGGTSSEKLFF
TGTGCCAGCAACGGAGGGACAAGTAGTGAAAAACTGTTTTTT
>many|TRBD2|TRBV5-1|15|TRBJ2-5
CASSYLVREIETQYF
TGCGCCAGCAGCTACCTCGTGCGGGAGATAGAGACCCAGTACTTC
>NA|NA|TRBV20-1|16|TRBJ1-5
CSASPLGRSGNQPQHF
TGCAGTGCCTCCCCCCTAGGGCGGTCGGGCAATCAGCCCCAGCATTTT
>many|NA|TRBV20-1|15|TRBJ2-2
CSAKGGGEWTGELFF
TGCAGTGCTAAGGGGGGCGGGGAGTGGACCGGGGAGCTGTTTTTT
>medium-sized|TRBD1|TRBV12-3/TRBV12-4|14|TRBJ2-1
CASSQSGQGDEQFF
TGTGCCAGCAGTCAAAGCGGACAGGGGGATGAGCAGTTCTTC
>medium-sized|NA|TRBV2|13|TRBJ2-1
CASSGRLENEQFF
TGTGCCAGCAGTGGGAGATTAGAGAATGAGCAGTTCTTC
>NA|TRBD2|TRBV19|15|TRBJ2-7
CASSPSGGWTYEQDF
TGTGCCAGTAGCCCTAGCGGGGGTTGGACCTACGAGCAGGACTTC
>NA|NA|TRBV3-1|17|TRBJ2-6
CASSQVLDYSGANVLTF
TGTGCCAGCAGCCAAGTTTTAGACTATTCTGGGGCCAACGTCCTGACTTTC
>medium-sized|NA|TRBV20-1|11|TRBJ2-1
CSARVASEQFF
TGCAGTGCTAGAGTAGCCAGCGAGCAGTTCTTC
>medium-sized|NA|TRBV19|16|TRBJ2-2
CASSIEGLVDTGELFF
TGTGCCAGTAGTATAGAGGGCCTGGTTGACACCGGGGAGCTGTTTTTT
>NA|NA|TRBV6-5|13|TRBJ2-7
CASSYLLSYEQYF
TGTGCCAGCAGTTACCTCCTCTCCTACGAGCAGTACTTC
>medium-sized|TRBD2|TRBV20-1|16|TRBJ2-1
CSARGGASGRSDEQFF
TGCAGTGCTAGGGGAGGGGCTAGCGGGAGGAGCGATGAGCAGTTCTTC
>few|NA|TRBV6-1|16|TRBJ1-4
CASSSTTGTESEKLFF
TGTGCCAGCAGCTCCACGACCGGGACTGAGAGTGAAAAACTGTTTTTT
>few|TRBD2|TRBV27|16|TRBJ2-1
CASSHKRLAGDNEQFF
TGTGCCAGCAGCCATAAACGACTAGCGGGAGACAATGAGCAGTTCTTC
>few|NA|TRBV20-1|18|TRBJ2-3
CSASLPGTPRILTDTQYF
TGCAGTGCCAGTTTACCCGGGACTCCTAGAATTCTCACAGATACGCAGTATTTT